The clone carrying this TCR beta chain has only a few counts. No antigen is known for it. Together with a sample-barcoded 5' primer, a J-beta primer mix was included in a second PCR lasting roughly 6 to 12 cycles. Any given sample supplied a minimum of 3 million CDR3-containing paired-end reads. One entry per CDR3 protein, called by TCRdb with MiXCR from the 5' RACE reads. Here the sample spans around 1,900,000 distinct CDR3 sequences, roughly two fifths being singletons. The data are from a study of blood T cells in healthy people across ages. Across the study: Using template switching, researchers captured about one barcoded beta molecule for each two T cells.

Per germline, CDR1 MDHEN and CDR2 SYDVKM. Deletions cut 8 bases from V and 4 bases from J, with 14 bases between. This CDR3 comprises 14 residues. Whole-study results and caveats: Considered underestimates were the diversity estimates obtained from one million T cells.

PBMCs numbering at least 7 million were isolated per sample. V is TRBV28 and J is TRBJ2-2; D could derive from TRBD1 or TRBD2 (5 bases each). The sequence was collected from a human donor in good health. Sequenced sample: blood. The CDR3 DNA is TGTGCCAGCGGGGGTTACAGGTTCACCGGGGAGCTGTTTTTT. It specifies CASGGYRFTGELFF. Based on the CDR3 plus reference TRBV28 and TRBJ2-2, the full variable domain is DVKVTQSSRYLVKRTGEKVFLECVQDMDHENMFWYRQDPGLGLRLIYFSYDVKMKEKGDIPEGYSVSREKKERFSLILESASTNQTSMYLCASGGYRFTGELFFGEGSRLTVL.